This TCR beta chain was documented in a study of T cells in Graves' hyperthyroidism and ophthalmopathy. This clonotype was picked up many times. Its antigen is as yet unknown. Whole-study results and caveats: In the blood, most expanded thyroid clonotypes above 0.001 appeared as well.

It was RNA transcripts that yielded the amplified TCR beta CDR3 regions. The primer set for the first-round RT-PCR of the TCR CDR3 was HTBI. MiXCR was run by TCRdb on the multiplex PCR reads, yielding one entry per CDR3 protein. This table has hundreds of thousands of distinct CDR3 sequences, about 20% appearing once. Ophthalmopathy patients showed a Clinical Activity Score of at least 3, NOSPECS grade of at least 4 and duration under 3 months. It was uncontrolled infection, other autoimmune disease, pregnancy or lactation that excluded patients. Germline loops: CDR1 SGHVS, CDR2 FNYEAQ. The CDR3 length is 15 residues. V shed 5 bases and J 8 bases; nucleotides not matched to a gene: 10.

V and J are TRBV7-6 and TRBJ1-2; TRBD1 aligns across 11 bases. The specimen sequenced was blood. The TCR comes from a man between 35 and 55 years old with Graves' ophthalmopathy. As DNA, the CDR3 is TGTGCCAGCAGCCCTCACCCGGACAGGGGGCTCGGCTACACCTTC. Translation: CASSPHPDRGLGYTF.